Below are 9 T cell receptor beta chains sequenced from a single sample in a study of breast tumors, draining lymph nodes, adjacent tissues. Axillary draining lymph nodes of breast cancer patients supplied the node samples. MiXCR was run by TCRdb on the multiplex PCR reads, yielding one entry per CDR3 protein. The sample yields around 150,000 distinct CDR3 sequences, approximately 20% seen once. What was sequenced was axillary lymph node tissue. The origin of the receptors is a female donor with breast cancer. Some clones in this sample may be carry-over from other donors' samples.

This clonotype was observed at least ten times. CDR3 protein: CASSSDPKLGRTGELFF. DNA of the CDR3: TGTGCCAGCAGCTCTGACCCAAAATTAGGACGCACCGGGGAGCTGTTTTTT. The genes are TRBV2 and TRBJ2-2; no clear D. The V end lost 6 bases, the J end lost 4 bases, and 21 bases lay between the germline ends. This CDR3 spans 17 amino acids. Germline V gene lookup returns CDR1 SNHLY and CDR2 FYNNEI.

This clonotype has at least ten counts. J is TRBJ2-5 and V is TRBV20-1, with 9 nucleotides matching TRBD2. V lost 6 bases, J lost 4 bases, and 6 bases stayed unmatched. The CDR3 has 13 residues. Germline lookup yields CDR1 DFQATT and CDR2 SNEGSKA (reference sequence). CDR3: CSALTSGRETQYF. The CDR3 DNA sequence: TGCAGTGCCCTGACTAGCGGAAGAGAGACCCAGTACTTC.

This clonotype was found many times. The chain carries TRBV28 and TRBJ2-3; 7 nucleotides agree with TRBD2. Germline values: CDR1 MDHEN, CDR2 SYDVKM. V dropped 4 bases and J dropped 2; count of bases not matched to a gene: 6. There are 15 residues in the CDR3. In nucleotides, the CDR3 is TGTGCCAGCAGTTCTGGGAGGGGTGACACAGATACGCAGTATTTT. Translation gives CASSSGRGDTDTQYF.

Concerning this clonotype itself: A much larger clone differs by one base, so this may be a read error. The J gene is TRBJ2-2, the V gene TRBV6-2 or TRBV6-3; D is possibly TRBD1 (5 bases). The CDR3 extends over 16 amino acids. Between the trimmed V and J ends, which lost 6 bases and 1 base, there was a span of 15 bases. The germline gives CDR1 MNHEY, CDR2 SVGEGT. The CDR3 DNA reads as TGTGCCAGCAGACCGATTGGGGCAGGGAACACCGGGGAGCTGTTTTTT. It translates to CASRPIGAGNTGELFF.

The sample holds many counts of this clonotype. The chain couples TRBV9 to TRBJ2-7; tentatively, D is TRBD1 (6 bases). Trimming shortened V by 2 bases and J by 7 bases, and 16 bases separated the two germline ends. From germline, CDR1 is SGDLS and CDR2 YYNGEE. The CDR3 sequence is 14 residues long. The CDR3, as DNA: TGTGCCAGCAGCGTCCGGAGTGACACAGGGGAGCAGTACTTC. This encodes CASSVRSDTGEQYF.

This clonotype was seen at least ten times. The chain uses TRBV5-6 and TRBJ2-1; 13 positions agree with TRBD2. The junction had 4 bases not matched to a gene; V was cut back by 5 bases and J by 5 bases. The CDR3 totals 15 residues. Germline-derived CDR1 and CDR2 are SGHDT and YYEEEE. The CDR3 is CASRAGTSGNNEQFF. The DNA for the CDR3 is TGTGCCAGCAGGGCCGGGACTAGCGGGAACAATGAGCAGTTCTTC. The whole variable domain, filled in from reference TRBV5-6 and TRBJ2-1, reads DAGVTQSPTHLIKTRGQQVTLRCSPKSGHDTVSWYQQALGQGPQFIFQYYEEEERQRGNFPDRFSGHQFPNYSSELNVNALLLGDSALYLCASRAGTSGNNEQFFGPGTRLTVL.

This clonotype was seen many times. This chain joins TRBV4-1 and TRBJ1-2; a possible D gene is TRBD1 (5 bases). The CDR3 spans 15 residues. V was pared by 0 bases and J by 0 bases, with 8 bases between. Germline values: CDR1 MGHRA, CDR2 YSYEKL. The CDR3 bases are TGCGCCAGCAGCCAAGAGCCCAGGGCTAACTATGGCTACACCTTC. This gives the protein CASSQEPRANYGYTF.

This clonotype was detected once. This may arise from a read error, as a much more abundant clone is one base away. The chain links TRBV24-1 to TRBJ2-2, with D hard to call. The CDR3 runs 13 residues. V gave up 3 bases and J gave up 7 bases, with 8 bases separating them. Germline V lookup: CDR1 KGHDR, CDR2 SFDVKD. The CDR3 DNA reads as TGTGCCACCAGTGATCTTAGCCGCGGGGAGCTGTTTTTT. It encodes CATSDLSRGELFF.

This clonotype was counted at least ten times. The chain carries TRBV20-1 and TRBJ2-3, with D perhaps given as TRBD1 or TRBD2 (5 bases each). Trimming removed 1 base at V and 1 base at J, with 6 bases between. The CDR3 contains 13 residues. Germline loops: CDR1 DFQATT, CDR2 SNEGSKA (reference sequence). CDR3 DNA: TGCAGTGCTAGAGGGGACGGCACAGATACGCAGTATTTT. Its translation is CSARGDGTDTQYF.